Listed below are T cell receptor beta chains from one sample, sequenced in a study of human thymus T cells. Profiled with immunoSEQ multiplex PCR; TCRdb holds only in-frame clones, not every one. This table holds tens of thousands of clones, approximately 95% found once. The specimen sequenced was blood. All receptors come from a boy under two years old with a congenital heart defect but otherwise immunologically healthy. Each CDR3 is given with its conserved first and last residue.

V,CDR3
TRBV29-1,CSEPRTGFNSPLHF
TRBV28,CASSSRLATYEQYF
TRBV19,CASSAQTDTQYF
TRBV20-1,CSATGGQGYTF
TRBV7-2,CASSTETGIAEAFF
TRBV5-3,CARSLDRGRGNEQYF
TRBV15,CATSRGVGGIGNEQFF
TRBV28,CASRDSHYEQYF
TRBV7-2,CASSTLAGGHEQFF
TRBV28,CASSLSSGGAMREQYF